Listed here are 6 T cell receptor beta chains from one sample, sequenced in a study of CD8 T cells in ankylosing spondylitis. One entry per CDR3 protein results from TCRdb running MiXCR on the 5' RACE reads. The sample lists hundreds of thousands of distinct CDR3 sequences; more than 20% were seen once. Sequenced input: blood, either unsorted or a sorted T cell fraction (not recorded which). All receptors come from a female donor with ankylosing spondylitis or in good health (not recorded which).

The J gene is TRBJ2-7, the V gene TRBV10-3, with no clear D. The germline CDR1 and CDR2 sequences are ENHRY and SYGVKD. V dropped 3 bases and J dropped 7 bases, with 10 bases sitting between them. The CDR3 runs 12 residues. CDR3 in DNA: TGTGCCATCAGTGAACACCTTGGGGAGCAGTACTTC. Protein sequence: CAISEHLGEQYF.

This clonotype was observed a few times. The chain joins TRBV7-9 to TRBJ2-3; 7 positions match TRBD2. V lost 1 base and J lost 5; bases outside the gene matches: 6. The CDR3 contains 15 residues. The germline V gene encodes CDR1 SEHNR and CDR2 FQNEAQ (reference sequence). CDR3 sequence (DNA): TGTGCCAGCAGCTTAGTTGCGGGAGCAGGAGATACGCAGTATTTT. The encoded protein is CASSLVAGAGDTQYF.

At least ten counts were recorded for this clonotype. The rearrangement links TRBV5-1 to TRBJ2-1; 9 nucleotides agree with TRBD2. The CDR3 contains 19 residues. CDR1 and CDR2 (germline): SGHRS, YFSETQ. Trimming at V came to 2 bases and at J to 0 bases, leaving 12 bases not matched to a gene. This CDR3 reads CASSLAPGTSISSYNEQFF. In DNA form, the CDR3 reads TGCGCCAGCAGCTTAGCCCCCGGGACTAGCATTAGCTCCTACAATGAGCAGTTCTTC.

The rearrangement links TRBV20-1 to TRBJ2-2; D ambiguous. V was pared by 2 bases and J by 0 bases, with 10 bases between. CDR1 and CDR2 from the germline V gene are DFQATT and SNEGSKA (reference sequence). The CDR3 has 15 residues. CDR3 region: CSARYSFANTGELFF. CDR3 DNA sequence: TGCAGTGCTAGATATTCCTTCGCGAACACCGGGGAGCTGTTTTTT.

The chain is built from TRBV7-2 and TRBJ1-2; TRBD1 aligns across 7 bases. With 4 bases clipped from V and 7 bases from J, the junction kept 6 bases outside the gene matches. The germline gives CDR1 SGHTA, CDR2 FQGNSA. The CDR3 has 13 residues. The DNA for the CDR3 is TGTGCCAGCAGCTACAGGGGAGTGCGTGGCTACACCTTC. Protein product: CASSYRGVRGYTF. The full variable domain, in which reference TRBV7-2 and TRBJ1-2 provide the parts outside the CDR3, is GAGVSQSPSNKVTEKGKDVELRCDPISGHTALYWYRQSLGQGLEFLIYFQGNSAPDKSGLPSDRFSAERTGGSVSTLTIQRTQQEDSAVYLCASSYRGVRGYTFGSGTRLTVV.

The chain recombines TRBV2 with TRBJ2-1; a weak D match, TRBD2 (5 bases). Germline V gives CDR1 SNHLY, CDR2 FYNNEI. Between the trimmed V and J ends, which lost 8 bases and 7 bases, there was a span of 12 bases. CDR3 size: 12 residues. The CDR3 bases are TGTGCCAGCGGATTGGGCGGGAATGAGCAGTTCTTC. Translating gives CASGLGGNEQFF.